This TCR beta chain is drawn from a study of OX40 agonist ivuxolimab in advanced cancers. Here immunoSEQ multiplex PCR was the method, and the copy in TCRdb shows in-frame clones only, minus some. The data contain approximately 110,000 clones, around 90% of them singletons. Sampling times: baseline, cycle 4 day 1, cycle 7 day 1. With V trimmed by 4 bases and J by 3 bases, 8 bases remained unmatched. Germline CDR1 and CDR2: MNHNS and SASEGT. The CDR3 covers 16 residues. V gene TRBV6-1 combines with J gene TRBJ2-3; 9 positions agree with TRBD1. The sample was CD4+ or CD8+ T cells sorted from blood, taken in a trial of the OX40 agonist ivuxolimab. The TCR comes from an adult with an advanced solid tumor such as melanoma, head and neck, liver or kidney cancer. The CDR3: CASSAPGQGFTDTQYF. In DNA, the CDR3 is TGTGCCAGCAGTGCCCCTGGACAGGGGTTTACAGATACGCAGTATTTT.